The clone carrying this T cell receptor (beta chain) was observed a few times. In the authors' workflow: Estimation of nucleated cell counts was performed using reference gene primer amplification. Using immunoSEQ multiplex PCR, the repertoire was profiled, and TCRdb retains in-frame clones only, with some absent. V, J and clone size derive from that table, while D and trimming were established from the DNA sequence. The table lists approximately 150,000 clones, around 83% of them singletons, with 15% in the top ten. These data belong to a study of blood T cell repertoires in COVID-19. As for the study in general: T cells, B-cell-depleted T cells, or PBMCs provided the cDNA or gDNA that served as material.

Germline V gene sequence: CDR1 LGHNT, CDR2 FRNRAP. Trimming cost V 2 bases and J 4 bases, with 11 bases left between them. This CDR3 spans 14 amino acids. Those enrolled, adults aged roughly 18 to 89 years, came from some 25 US areas. Clinical history as reported by participants underpinned cohort assignment. The V call is TRBV12-5, the J call TRBJ1-2, with D unresolved. This clonotype was sampled from a man aged 50 or older who had recovered from COVID-19. The sequencing input was PBMCs or T cells enriched from blood (not recorded which). The CDR3 DNA reads TGTGCTAGTGGTTTGCGTCTAGGTCTCTATGGCTACACCTTC. This encodes CASGLRLGLYGYTF.